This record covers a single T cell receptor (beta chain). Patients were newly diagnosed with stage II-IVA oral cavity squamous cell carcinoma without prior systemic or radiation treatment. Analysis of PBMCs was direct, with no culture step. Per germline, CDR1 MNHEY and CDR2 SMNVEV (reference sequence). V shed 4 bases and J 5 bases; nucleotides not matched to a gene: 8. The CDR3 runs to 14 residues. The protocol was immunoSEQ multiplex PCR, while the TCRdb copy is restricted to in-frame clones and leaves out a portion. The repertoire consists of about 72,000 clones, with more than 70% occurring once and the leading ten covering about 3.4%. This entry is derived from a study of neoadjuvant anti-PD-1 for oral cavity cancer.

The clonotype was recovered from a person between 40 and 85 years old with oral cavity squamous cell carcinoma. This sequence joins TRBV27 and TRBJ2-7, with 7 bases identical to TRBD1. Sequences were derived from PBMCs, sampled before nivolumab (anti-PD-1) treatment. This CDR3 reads CASSSPIGGDEQYF. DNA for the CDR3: TGTGCCAGCAGTTCCCCCATAGGGGGCGACGAGCAGTACTTC.